This T cell receptor (beta chain) was recorded in a study of shared clonotypes between healthy human individuals. Deep was the level used in running the assay. In the original workflow: ImmunoSEQ sequences covered only the junction and lacked quality scores; filtering therefore differed. Clones were read by immunoSEQ multiplex PCR, and TCRdb kept only the in-frame ones, dropping some. The DNA gave D and trimming, while V, J and clone size come from that table. The repertoire holds about half a million clones, approximately 77% seen once, with about 11% in the top ten. The CDR3 contains 18 residues. CDR1 MNHEY and CDR2 SMNVEV come from the germline V gene (reference sequence). Concerning this clone: A junction boundary mismatches the germline segment, possibly from a read error.

Some 100 million PBMCs went into genomic DNA for unsorted samples. The TCR originated in a woman in her forties in good health. Some clones in this sample may be carry-over from other donors' samples. Material: PBMCs. This chain connects TRBV27 to TRBJ2-6, with D tentatively TRBD2 (7 bases). The CDR3 DNA reads TGTGCCAGCAGCCCATTCGGGGCCGGGGCGGCGGGGGCCAGCGTCCTGACTTTC. As protein: CASSPFGAGAAGASVLTF.